Below, 4 T cell receptor beta chains from the same sample are listed, as sequenced in a study of identical twins (dated by TCRdb to between 2015 and 2016). The library came from 5' RACE. The listed sequencing device is Illumina HiSeq 2000. TCRdb reworked the public reads: Q25 trimming with fastp, MiXCR clone assembly, productive beta chains retained. Each entry is one CDR3 protein sequence, shown with its most common DNA and genes. In all, the sample holds over 200,000 distinct CDR3 sequences, and roughly a tenth of those were seen once. The leading ten clones occupy about 5.2% of the sample. Sample: memory (CD45RO+) T cells sorted from blood. The cell subset or site label on this specimen signifies: CD45RO+ enriched T cells. These receptor sequences come from a woman in her late teens or twenties in good health.

This clonotype has just one count. The CDR3 reads CSASLGGGTDTQYF. The CDR3 DNA reads TGCAGTGCCTCTCTCGGAGGAGGCACAGATACGCAGTATTTT. The chain joins TRBV20-1 to TRBJ2-3; maybe TRBD2 (5 bases). Germline-derived CDR1 and CDR2 are DFQATT and SNEGSKA (reference sequence). The CDR3 totals 14 residues. The ends were cut back, 6 bases at V and 1 base at J, with 14 bases in the middle.

This chain connects TRBV3-1 to TRBJ2-7; D is undetermined. Between the trimmed V and J ends, which lost 0 bases and 2 bases, there was a span of 8 bases. The CDR3 runs to 14 residues. CDR1 and CDR2 from the germline V gene are LGHDT and YNNKEL (reference sequence). The CDR3 coding sequence is TGTGCCAGCAGCCAAGAACTGAAAGCCTACGAGCAGTACTTC. It encodes CASSQELKAYEQYF.

The chain employs TRBV27 and TRBJ1-2, with 7 bases lining up with TRBD1. J was trimmed by 5 bases and V by 5 bases; bases with no gene match: 8. This CDR3 region has 14 residues. Germline lookup yields CDR1 MNHEY and CDR2 SMNVEV (reference sequence). Here the CDR3 reads CASSVGGYPYGYTF. The CDR3 DNA sequence: TGTGCCAGCAGTGTAGGGGGCTACCCTTATGGCTACACCTTC.

This chain links TRBV7-8 with TRBJ2-5; possible D gene TRBD1, 5 bases. Per the germline V gene, CDR1 is SGHVS and CDR2 is FQNEAQ. V was trimmed by 5 bases and J by 10 bases, leaving 14 bases between them. CDR3 length: 12 residues. The CDR3 DNA reads as TGTGCCAGCAGCCGCGTTCCGGACAACCAGTACTTC. The encoded protein is CASSRVPDNQYF.